Included here is one T cell receptor beta chain sequence, with context. Its antigen is unknown. Primers: 60 Vbeta forward and 13 Jbeta reverse. Study processing details: A later analysis tallied tens of millions of unique TCR beta chains, about 11 million of them shared. Profiled with immunoSEQ multiplex PCR; TCRdb holds only in-frame clones, not every one. D and trimming were read from the DNA, whereas the V and J calls and clone size are those reported in that table. Found here are 150,000 to 180,000 clones, more than 75% of them singletons; the top ten hold 2% to 2.5%. This entry belongs to a study of cytomegalovirus exposure and HLA in healthy donors. Findings of the study overall: A later analysis linked a missense DCLRE1C variant to TCR beta V- and J-gene trimming.

Germline assignment: CDR1 MDHEN and CDR2 SYDVKM. The CDR3 length is 16 residues. V lost 6 bases, J lost 6 bases, and 22 bases lay in between. The chain couples TRBV28 to TRBJ2-3; D may be TRBD2 (5 bases). Specimen: PBMCs. The clonotype originates from a woman aged 18-29 years in good health and CMV-seronegative. CDR3 sequence reads: CASSAPASPNADTQYF. For the CDR3, the DNA is TGTGCCAGCAGCGCCCCGGCTAGCCCGAACGCGGATACGCAGTATTTT.